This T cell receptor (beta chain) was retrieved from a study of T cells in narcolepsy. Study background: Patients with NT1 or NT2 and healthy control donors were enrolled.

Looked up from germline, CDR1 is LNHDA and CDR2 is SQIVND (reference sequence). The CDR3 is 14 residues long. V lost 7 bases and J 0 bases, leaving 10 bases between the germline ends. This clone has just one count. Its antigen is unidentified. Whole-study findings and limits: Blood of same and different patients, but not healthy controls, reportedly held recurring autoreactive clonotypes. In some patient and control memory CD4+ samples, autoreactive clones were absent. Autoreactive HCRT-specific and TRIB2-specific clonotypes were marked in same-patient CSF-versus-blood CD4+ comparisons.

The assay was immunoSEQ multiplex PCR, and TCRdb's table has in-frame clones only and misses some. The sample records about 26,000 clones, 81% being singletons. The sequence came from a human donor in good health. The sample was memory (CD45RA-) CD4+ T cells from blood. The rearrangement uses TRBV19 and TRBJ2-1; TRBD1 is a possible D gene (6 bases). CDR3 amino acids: CASKGDPSYNEQFF. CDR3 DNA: TGTGCCAGTAAGGGGGACCCCTCCTACAATGAGCAGTTCTTC.